This T cell receptor beta chain originates from a study of T cells in Graves' hyperthyroidism and ophthalmopathy. The V gene end was trimmed by 3 bases and the J gene end by 3 bases; junction bases not matched to a gene: 9. The CDR3 length is 16 residues. Germline V gives CDR1 LNHNV, CDR2 YYDKDF (reference sequence). RNA transcripts served as the template for amplifying TCR beta CDR3 regions. Researchers ran a first-round RT-PCR on the TCR CDR3 using the HTBI primer set. TCRdb redid the calling of the multiplex PCR reads with MiXCR, one entry per CDR3 protein. The repertoire holds roughly 800,000 distinct CDR3 sequences, with roughly 40% as singletons.

The chain joins TRBV15 to TRBJ2-7; 9 bases match TRBD1. This sequence originates from a man aged 18 to 29 with Graves' hyperthyroidism. The sequenced sample consisted of blood. In nucleotides, the CDR3 is TGTGCCACCAGCAGCATTACTGGGACAGGGTACTACGAGCAGTACTTC. Encoded protein: CATSSITGTGYYEQYF.